These 14 T cell receptor beta chains came from one sample sequenced in a study of cytomegalovirus exposure and HLA in healthy donors. PCR used 60 Vbeta primers and 13 Jbeta primers. Produced via immunoSEQ multiplex PCR; TCRdb's table is partial and in-frame only. The repertoire holds about 210,000 clones, around 79% seen once, with over 1.5% in the top ten. Sequenced: PBMCs. These receptors all stem from a male donor in good health and CMV-seronegative.

The chain employs TRBV28 and TRBJ1-4; 8 bases match TRBD1. This CDR3 has 16 amino acids. Per the germline V gene, CDR1 is MDHEN and CDR2 is SYDVKM. The V and J ends lost 3 bases and 7 bases, in that order; junction bases with no gene match: 10. As DNA, the CDR3 is TGTGCCAGCAGTTTCCCAGGACAGGGAGATGGTGAAAAACTGTTTTTT. The encoded protein is CASSFPGQGDGEKLFF. Supplemented by reference TRBV28 and TRBJ1-4, the full variable domain reads DVKVTQSSRYLVKRTGEKVFLECVQDMDHENMFWYRQDPGLGLRLIYFSYDVKMKEKGDIPEGYSVSREKKERFSLILESASTNQTSMYLCASSFPGQGDGEKLFFGSGTQLSVL.

The V and J genes are TRBV28 and TRBJ2-4; 9 nucleotides align to TRBD1. The V and J ends lost 6 bases and 6 bases, in that order; junction bases with no gene match: 0. CDR1 MDHEN and CDR2 SYDVKM come from the germline V gene. CDR3 length equals 12 residues. CDR3 bases: TGTGCCAGCAGGGGACAGGGAAACATTCAGTACTTC. Translation: CASRGQGNIQYF.

The rearrangement joins TRBV19 to TRBJ1-1, with D perhaps TRBD1 (5 bases). The germline V gene has CDR1 LNHDA and CDR2 SQIVND (reference sequence). Trimming removed 7 bases from V and 4 bases from J, with 19 bases in between. The CDR3 is made up of 15 amino acids. The DNA for the CDR3 is TGTGCCAGTAAGGGGCAGGCCGGAAGGGTCACTGAAGCTTTCTTT. Translated, it gives CASKGQAGRVTEAFF.

V is TRBV5-1 and J is TRBJ2-7; 7 bases agree with TRBD1. With 1 base clipped from V and 3 bases from J, the junction kept 10 bases outside the gene matches. Germline V gene lookup returns CDR1 SGHRS and CDR2 YFSETQ. The CDR3 sequence is 16 residues long. In DNA, the CDR3 is TGCGCCAGCAGCTTGTTGTTCGGGACAGCTTACTACGAGCAGTACTTC. Its protein product is CASSLLFGTAYYEQYF.

V gene TRBV2 combines with J gene TRBJ2-7; D possibly corresponds to TRBD2 (7 bases). V lost 0 bases to trimming and J lost 2 bases, with 11 bases between them. The CDR3 runs to 15 residues. CDR1 SNHLY and CDR2 FYNNEI come from the germline V gene. DNA for the CDR3: TGTGCCAGCAGTGAAGCGGGGGGGCCAGCCTACGAGCAGTACTTC. This codes for CASSEAGGPAYEQYF.

The chain has TRBV27 and TRBJ1-1; D gene unclear. The germline V and J ends were trimmed by 2 bases and 0 bases, with 7 bases remaining between them. The CDR3 has 14 amino acids. Germline CDR1 and CDR2: MNHEY and SMNVEV (reference sequence). This CDR3 reads CASSLLGMNTEAFF. The CDR3 DNA is TGTGCCAGCAGTTTACTCGGGATGAACACTGAAGCTTTCTTT.

In this sample, this clone turned up a few times. CDR3: CASLYMCSGNTIYF. CDR3 DNA sequence: TGTGCCAGCCTTTATATGTGCTCTGGAAACACCATATATTTT. The chain employs TRBV6-4 and TRBJ1-3; unclear D gene. The CDR3 is 14 residues long. The V end was cut by 8 bases, the J end by 0 bases, with 11 bases between. Germline V lookup: CDR1 MRHNA, CDR2 SNTAGT.

The chain couples TRBV19 to TRBJ2-7, with D possibly TRBD1 on 5 matching bases. The V and J ends lost 1 base and 5 bases respectively, with 15 bases between them. CDR3 length: 15 residues. Germline V lookup: CDR1 LNHDA, CDR2 SQIVND (reference sequence). The CDR3 loop is CASSIGAPATDEQYF. DNA of the CDR3: TGTGCCAGTAGTATAGGGGCCCCTGCGACAGACGAGCAGTACTTC.

CDR3 loop: CASSLPTGLAFF. Written as DNA, the CDR3 is TGTGCCAGCAGCCTCCCCACAGGGTTAGCTTTCTTT. This sequence joins TRBV6-5 and TRBJ1-1; TRBD1 might be the D (6 bases). Germline assignment: CDR1 MNHEY and CDR2 SVGAGI. CDR3 length: 12 amino acids. Trimming left V 6 bases short and J 10 bases short, with 15 bases between.

The chain recombines TRBV5-4 with TRBJ2-7, with 8 bases identical to TRBD1. Trimming took 4 bases from V and 4 from J; bases not matched to a gene: 10. The CDR3 spans 15 residues. The germline V gene has CDR1 SGHNT and CDR2 YYREEE (reference sequence). The CDR3 region has the DNA TGTGCCAGCAGCCCGGACAGGGCCCCCGGGTACGAGCAGTACTTC. Protein: CASSPDRAPGYEQYF.

The J gene is TRBJ1-2, the V gene TRBV5-6; 9 nucleotides align to TRBD1. The CDR3 extends over 13 amino acids. The ends lost 4 bases at V and 8 bases at J; junction bases unmatched: 6. Germline lookup yields CDR1 SGHDT and CDR2 YYEEEE. CDR3 protein: CASSDRDRAGYTF. The CDR3 nucleotides are TGTGCCAGCAGCGACCGGGACAGGGCCGGCTACACCTTC.

The V call is TRBV18, the J call TRBJ1-1; 7 bases map to TRBD1. The CDR3 is 14 amino acids. CDR1 is KGHSH, CDR2 LQKENI, per germline. Trimming took 6 bases from V and 1 from J; bases not matched to a gene: 5. Here the CDR3 reads CASSFAGGNTEAFF. CDR3 sequence (DNA): TGTGCCAGCTCCTTTGCAGGGGGGAACACTGAAGCTTTCTTT.

This rearrangement joins TRBV2 to TRBJ2-2; TRBD1 is a possible D gene (6 bases). CDR3 length: 16 amino acids. With 4 bases removed from V and 0 bases from J, the gap between germline ends came to 12 bases. The germline CDR1 and CDR2 sequences are SNHLY and FYNNEI. CDR3 in DNA: TGTGCCAGCAGTGCCAGACGGACAGCGAACACCGGGGAGCTGTTTTTT. It codes for CASSARRTANTGELFF.

The chain links TRBV6-1 to TRBJ2-2; 12 bases align to TRBD2. The CDR3 contains 15 residues. The V segment lost 1 base and the J segment 6 bases; nucleotides outside the gene matches: 0. The V gene's germline CDR1 is MNHNS and CDR2 SASEGT. CDR3 protein: CASSEGLAGAGELFF. The DNA for the CDR3 is TGTGCCAGCAGTGAAGGACTAGCGGGAGCCGGGGAGCTGTTTTTT.